These T cell receptor beta chains were read from a single sample in a study of cytomegalovirus exposure and HLA in healthy donors. Measured with immunoSEQ multiplex PCR; TCRdb has only the in-frame clones, and not every one. The sample has under 130,000 clones, around 75% seen once. Sequenced material: PBMCs. Receptors were obtained from a man in his forties in good health and CMV-seronegative. Both conserved end residues are part of each CDR3. D genes are given only for firm matches. Clone size is given for some rows only: seen once, a few or many times, or a class if the clone is expanded.

size	D	V	J	CDR3	DNA
-	-	TRBV7-2	TRBJ2-7	CASSLNPGALREQYF	TGTGCCAGCAGCTTAAATCCAGGGGCATTACGAGAGCAGTACTTC
few	TRBD1	TRBV9	TRBJ2-1	CASSGGQGAGIGRHNEQFF	TGTGCCAGCAGCGGCGGACAGGGGGCCGGTATTGGGAGGCACAATGAGCAGTTCTTC
-	-	TRBV7-9	TRBJ1-2	CASRSGTNYGYTF	TGTGCCAGCAGATCCGGGACTAACTATGGCTACACCTTC
-	TRBD1	TRBV19	TRBJ2-7	CATDPGQGPAQYF	TGTGCCACCGATCCGGGACAGGGGCCAGCGCAGTACTTC
-	TRBD1	TRBV11-2	TRBJ1-5	CASSLGGQGYSNQPQHF	TGTGCCAGCAGCTTAGGGGGACAGGGATATAGCAATCAGCCCCAGCATTTT
-	-	TRBV7-2	TRBJ1-1	CASSSAYGSLGTEAFF	TGTGCCAGCAGCTCCGCATACGGCAGCCTCGGGACTGAAGCTTTCTTT
once	-	TRBV5-4	TRBJ1-2	CASSSGGGRVSHGYTF	TGTGCCAGCAGCTCCGGGGGGGGGAGGGTATCTCATGGCTACACCTTC
-	TRBD1	TRBV19	TRBJ2-5	CASSPSPRDRVLQETQYF	TGTGCCAGTAGCCCGAGCCCCCGGGACAGGGTCCTCCAAGAGACCCAGTACTTC
-	-	TRBV6-1	TRBJ2-6	CASRAGLGGANVLTF	TGTGCCAGCAGGGCAGGGTTGGGTGGGGCCAACGTCCTGACTTTC
-	-	TRBV29-1	TRBJ2-7	CSVDVGSSYEQYF	TGCAGCGTTGACGTCGGGAGCTCCTACGAGCAGTACTTC
-	TRBD2	TRBV7-9	TRBJ2-7	CASSLALAGLYEQYF	TGTGCCAGCAGCTTAGCGCTAGCGGGGTTGTACGAGCAGTACTTC
-	TRBD1	TRBV19	TRBJ1-5	CASSSGTGVFLGNQPQHF	TGTGCCAGTAGTAGCGGGACAGGGGTCTTCTTAGGCAATCAGCCCCAGCATTTT
-	TRBD1	TRBV5-1	TRBJ1-6	CASSISTGRIPSPLHF	TGCGCCAGCAGCATATCGACAGGGAGAATTCCTTCACCCCTCCACTTT
-	-	TRBV5-1	TRBJ2-6	CASSPDSSGANALTF	TGCGCCAGCAGCCCGGACAGCTCTGGGGCCAACGCCCTGACTTTC
-	-	TRBV7-2	TRBJ2-3	CASSPRTTERGTQYF	TGTGCCAGCAGCCCACGAACGACAGAAAGGGGTACGCAGTATTTT
few	TRBD1	TRBV14	TRBJ1-3	CASSLLTGGSGNTIYF	TGTGCCAGCAGCCTATTGACAGGGGGAAGTGGAAACACCATATATTTT
-	TRBD1	TRBV4-3	TRBJ2-7	CASSQEGTGVYGQYF	TGCGCCAGCAGCCAAGAGGGGACAGGGGTATACGGGCAGTACTTC
-	-	TRBV6-5	TRBJ1-2	CASSYSRVKDYGYTF	TGTGCCAGCAGTTACTCGAGGGTTAAGGACTATGGCTACACCTTC
-	-	TRBV7-9	TRBJ1-2	CASTSDMADFGGYTF	TGTGCCAGCACCTCGGACATGGCCGACTTTGGTGGCTACACCTTC
-	-	TRBV7-9	TRBJ2-7	CASSPRYEQYF	TGTGCCAGCAGCCCTCGCTACGAGCAGTACTTC
few	-	TRBV20-1	TRBJ2-5	CSLGGETQYF	TGCAGTCTAGGGGGAGAGACCCAGTACTTC
-	-	TRBV28	TRBJ1-5	CASSSGTGRNQPQHF	TGTGCCAGCAGCTCCGGTACAGGGCGCAATCAGCCCCAGCATTTT
-	TRBD1	TRBV4-1	TRBJ1-2	CASSIMEGAGYGYTF	TGCGCCAGCAGCATCATGGAGGGGGCGGGCTATGGCTACACCTTC
-	TRBD1	TRBV6-5	TRBJ1-3	CASSYSRGRGMYTIYF	TGTGCCAGCAGTTACTCGAGGGGCAGGGGGATGTATACCATATATTTT
once	-	TRBV29-1	TRBJ2-3	CSVDSPGSDTQYF	TGCAGCGTTGATTCCCCGGGTTCAGATACGCAGTATTTT
-	TRBD1	TRBV6-1	TRBJ2-1	CASSEALQGAGNEQFF	TGTGCCAGCAGTGAAGCGCTACAGGGGGCAGGAAATGAGCAGTTCTTC
few	-	TRBV30	TRBJ1-3	CAWTGYSGNTIYF	TGTGCCTGGACAGGGTATTCCGGAAACACCATATATTTT
-	-	TRBV11-3	TRBJ2-2	CASSLLNTGELFF	TGTGCCAGCAGCTTACTGAACACCGGGGAGCTGTTTTTT
-	-	TRBV7-9	TRBJ1-4	CASSLGRGTNEKLFF	TGTGCCAGCAGCTTAGGCAGGGGCACTAATGAAAAACTGTTTTTT
-	TRBD1	TRBV5-6	TRBJ2-7	CASSLRGLDEQYF	TGTGCCAGCAGCTTGAGGGGGCTAGACGAGCAGTACTTC
-	-	TRBV11-2	TRBJ1-1	CASSAAQGSGTEAFF	TGTGCCAGCAGTGCCGCACAGGGAAGTGGCACTGAAGCTTTCTTT
-	TRBD1	TRBV5-6	TRBJ1-2	CASSYGQGVYGYTF	TGTGCCAGCAGCTACGGACAGGGCGTGTATGGCTACACCTTC
-	-	TRBV5-6	TRBJ2-5	CASSLVQQETQYF	TGTGCCAGCAGCTTGGTCCAGCAAGAGACCCAGTACTTC
-	-	TRBV13	TRBJ2-6	CASSLPPGAGANVLTF	TGTGCCAGCAGCTTACCTCCCGGGGCTGGGGCCAACGTCCTGACTTTC
-	-	TRBV27	TRBJ1-5	CASSLSGANQPQHF	TGTGCCAGCAGTTTATCAGGGGCGAATCAGCCCCAGCATTTT
few	TRBD1	TRBV19	TRBJ1-4	CATRQGGREKLFF	TGTGCCACCAGACAGGGCGGGCGTGAAAAACTGTTTTTT
-	TRBD1	TRBV2	TRBJ2-7	CASSTGQGVSGEQYF	TGTGCCAGCAGTACGGGACAGGGGGTGTCCGGGGAGCAGTACTTC